Each of the 17 T cell receptor beta chains below was sequenced from the same sample in a study of siplizumab effects on memory and regulatory T cells. Method: immunoSEQ multiplex PCR; TCRdb's copy keeps in-frame clones and lacks some. The sample includes 65,000 to 70,000 clones, approximately 88% seen only once; the top ten take 1.5% to 2%. The sequenced material came from Tregs sorted from blood. The origin of the receptors is a human donor in good health.

This clone was counted once. The V gene is TRBV11-2, the J gene TRBJ2-3; D assignment may be TRBD1 or TRBD2 (5 bases each). This CDR3 is 14 amino acids long. V was trimmed by 7 bases and J by 3 bases, leaving 14 bases between them. The germline CDR1 and CDR2 sequences are SGHAT and FQNNGV. This CDR3 is CASIKNGGTDTQYF. The CDR3 DNA is TGTGCCAGCATCAAAAATGGGGGAACAGATACGCAGTATTTT.

J is TRBJ1-3 and V is TRBV5-6, with TRBD1 matching over 9 bases. Germline CDR1 SGHDT, CDR2 YYEEEE. With 2 bases clipped from V and 3 bases from J, the junction kept 12 bases outside the gene matches. The CDR3 has 18 residues. The CDR3 nucleotides are TGTGCCAGCAGCTTACTCGGGGACAGGGCCTTCCATGGAAACACCATATATTTT. This encodes CASSLLGDRAFHGNTIYF.

The genes are TRBV27 and TRBJ2-3, with a weak D call TRBD1 (6 bases). V lost 2 bases and J 4 bases, leaving 16 bases between the germline ends. The CDR3 runs 16 residues. Looked up from germline, CDR1 is MNHEY and CDR2 is SMNVEV (reference sequence). The CDR3 DNA reads as TGTGCCAGCAGTTTACGAGGGACAATCAGACCAGATACGCAGTATTTT. Translated: CASSLRGTIRPDTQYF.

The V gene is TRBV7-9, the J gene TRBJ1-5, with D possibly matching TRBD1 (5 bases). Germline lookup yields CDR1 SEHNR and CDR2 FQNEAQ (reference sequence). V lost 3 bases to trimming and J lost 11 bases, with 11 bases between them. The CDR3 spans 12 residues. CDR3 sequence: CASSLDTTAQHF. The CDR3 DNA reads TGTGCCAGCAGCTTGGACACCACAGCCCAGCATTTT.

The rearrangement links TRBV30 to TRBJ2-7; 7 bases match TRBD1. This CDR3 comprises 11 residues. With 4 bases clipped from V and 3 bases from J, the junction kept 0 bases outside the gene matches. The germline gives CDR1 GTSNPN, CDR2 SVGIG (reference sequence). In DNA, the CDR3 is TGTGCCTGGAACAGGGGCTACGAGCAGTACTTC. It specifies CAWNRGYEQYF.

The rearrangement uses TRBV13 and TRBJ2-7; the match to TRBD2 covers 9 bases. Trimming at V came to 5 bases and at J to 1 base, leaving 9 bases not matched to a gene. CDR1 is PRHDT and CDR2 is FYEKMQ in the germline V gene (reference sequence). The CDR3 is made up of 16 amino acids. The CDR3 here is CASSERVLAGSYEQYF. DNA for the CDR3: TGTGCCAGCAGCGAACGGGTACTAGCGGGTTCCTACGAGCAGTACTTC.

The gene calls are TRBV5-1 and TRBJ2-2, with D possibly matching TRBD2 (5 bases). Germline V gene lookup returns CDR1 SGHRS and CDR2 YFSETQ. V was shortened by 4 bases and J by 0 bases, with 10 bases between the two germline ends. CDR3 length equals 15 residues. In DNA form, the CDR3 reads TGCGCCAGCAGCCAGGACTTGGCGAACACCGGGGAGCTGTTTTTT. Translating gives CASSQDLANTGELFF.

V usage is TRBV7-8 and J usage is TRBJ2-5; possible D gene TRBD2, 5 bases. Trimming cost V 1 base and J 2 bases, with 14 bases left between them. This CDR3 region has 16 residues. Germline V lookup: CDR1 SGHVS, CDR2 FQNEAQ. This chain's CDR3 is CASSLGASRAQETQYF. CDR3 sequence (DNA): TGTGCCAGCAGCTTAGGGGCTAGCCGCGCACAAGAGACCCAGTACTTC.

The rearrangement links TRBV5-1 to TRBJ1-1; no definite D call. V was clipped by 4 bases and J by 1 base, with 8 bases between them. This CDR3 has 13 amino acids. Per the germline V gene, CDR1 is SGHRS and CDR2 is YFSETQ. The DNA for the CDR3 is TGCGCCAGCAGCCAACCGGGGAACACTGAAGCTTTCTTT. It encodes CASSQPGNTEAFF.

This chain links TRBV4-2 with TRBJ2-3; D is unclear. V lost 0 bases and J lost 0, with 19 bases in between. The germline V gene has CDR1 LGHNA and CDR2 YNFKEQ. CDR3 size: 19 residues. The CDR3 sequence is CASSQDSFLSTSSTDTQYF. In DNA, the CDR3 is TGTGCCAGCAGCCAAGATAGCTTCCTATCCACTTCTAGCACAGATACGCAGTATTTT.

On this clone itself: This sample also contains other DNA sequences that code for the same CDR3. The chain joins TRBV27 to TRBJ2-3; TRBD2 agrees at 13 bases. The trim removed 4 bases at V and 6 bases at J, leaving 7 bases unmatched. This CDR3 is 16 amino acids long. Germline CDR1 is MNHEY and CDR2 is SMNVEV (reference sequence). CDR3 amino acids: CASSSRLAGGTDTQYF. The CDR3 region has the DNA TGTGCCAGCAGTTCCCGACTAGCGGGAGGTACCGATACGCAGTATTTT.

The gene calls are TRBV5-4 and TRBJ2-6; 7 bases are shared with TRBD1. The CDR3 spans 16 residues. Germline V lookup: CDR1 SGHNT, CDR2 YYREEE (reference sequence). The ends lost 4 bases at V and 0 bases at J; junction bases unmatched: 4. CDR3 DNA: TGTGCCAGCAGCCCAGGGGGAAACTCTGGGGCCAACGTCCTGACTTTC. This gives the protein CASSPGGNSGANVLTF.

The rearrangement uses TRBV5-1 and TRBJ1-1; D gene ambiguous. The CDR3 length is 14 residues. Germline lookup yields CDR1 SGHRS and CDR2 YFSETQ. V shed 5 bases and J shed 3 bases, with 14 bases lying between them. In nucleotides, the CDR3 is TGCGCCAGCAGGAGAGAGCCGTCGGACACTGAAGCTTTCTTT. Residues: CASRREPSDTEAFF. The variable domain in full, with the rest retrieved from reference TRBV5-1 and TRBJ1-1, is KAGVTQTPRYLIKTRGQQVTLSCSPISGHRSVSWYQQTPGQGLQFLFEYFSETQRNKGNFPGRFSGRQFSNSRSEMNVSTLELGDSALYLCASRREPSDTEAFFGQGTRLTVV.

This sequence joins TRBV4-2 and TRBJ2-7; TRBD2 matches 8 bases. Germline V CDR1 and CDR2: LGHNA, YNFKEQ. The junction had 14 bases not matched to a gene; V was cut back by 1 base and J by 3 bases. This CDR3 region has 18 residues. The CDR3 DNA follows: TGTGCCAGCAGCCAAGCAGCGGGAGTAGGTATAGGTAGCTACGAGCAGTACTTC. Its translation: CASSQAAGVGIGSYEQYF.

For this clone: Distinct nucleotide sequences in the sample also encode this CDR3. The chain has TRBV11-3 and TRBJ2-1, with 10 bases fitting TRBD2. Per germline, CDR1 SGHNT and CDR2 YENEEA. The CDR3 has 15 residues. V dropped 6 bases and J dropped 1; count of bases not matched to a gene: 3. CDR3 sequence: CASSPSGSSYNEQFF. Written as DNA, the CDR3 is TGTGCCAGCAGTCCTAGCGGGAGTTCCTACAATGAGCAGTTCTTC.

This chain joins TRBV5-4 and TRBJ2-5, with D uncertain. The germline CDR1 and CDR2 sequences are SGHNT and YYREEE (reference sequence). The CDR3 is 14 amino acids. With 0 bases removed from V and 1 base from J, the gap between germline ends came to 7 bases. The DNA for the CDR3 is TGTGCCAGCAGCTTGGTCGGGTCCCAAGAGACCCAGTACTTC. The encoded protein is CASSLVGSQETQYF.

The chain combines TRBV5-4 with TRBJ1-1; D gene uncertain. Germline CDR1 is SGHNT and CDR2 is YYREEE (reference sequence). The CDR3 runs to 17 residues. V lost 4 bases to trimming and J lost 2 bases, with 21 bases between them. This CDR3 reads CASSPISGLLINTEAFF. The DNA of the CDR3 is TGTGCCAGCAGCCCGATTTCTGGCTTACTTATAAACACTGAAGCTTTCTTT.